These 16 T cell receptor beta chains came from one sample sequenced in a study of T cells and Merkel cell carcinoma outcomes. Repertoires were generated with immunoSEQ multiplex PCR, while TCRdb's copy carries only in-frame clones and drops some. The repertoire holds around 6,000 clones, with more than 70% as singletons. Material for sequencing was tumor tissue from Merkel cell carcinoma. The receptors here all came from a human donor with Merkel cell carcinoma. Some clones in this sample may be carry-over from other donors' samples.

This chain links TRBV14 with TRBJ1-5; D is ambiguous. This CDR3 comprises 14 residues. Germline CDR1 reads SGHDN; CDR2 reads FVKESK. V dropped 2 bases and J dropped 4 bases, with 9 bases sitting between them. The CDR3 region has the DNA TGTGCCAGCAGCCAAAAAGGGAGGAATCAGCCCCAGCATTTT. As protein: CASSQKGRNQPQHF.

The chain combines TRBV11-2 with TRBJ2-3, with D maybe TRBD2 (5 bases). Germline CDR1 is SGHAT and CDR2 is FQNNGV. CDR3 size: 12 residues. V lost 5 bases to trimming and J lost 6 bases, with 9 bases between them. The CDR3 loop reads CASSRTGDTQYF. CDR3 nucleotides: TGTGCCAGCAGCAGGACTGGGGATACGCAGTATTTT.

The J gene is TRBJ1-1, the V gene TRBV30; D call uncertain. Deletions cut 2 bases from V and 0 bases from J, with 4 bases between. In germline, CDR1 is GTSNPN, CDR2 SVGIG (reference sequence). This CDR3 contains 12 residues. The CDR3 bases are TGTGCCTGGAGTTTCATGAACACTGAAGCTTTCTTT. Its protein product is CAWSFMNTEAFF.

The chain joins TRBV6-6 to TRBJ1-1, with D perhaps matching TRBD1 (6 bases). Germline CDR1 and CDR2: MNHNY and SVGAGI (reference sequence). V lost 0 bases to trimming and J lost 6 bases, with 11 bases between them. This CDR3 contains 14 residues. CDR3 sequence (DNA): TGTGCCAGCAGTTACTCAACAGGGTCCCCTGAAGCTTTCTTT. Encoded protein: CASSYSTGSPEAFF.

The chain recombines TRBV29-1 with TRBJ2-7; D unclear. V was cut by 1 base and J by 6 bases, with 16 bases left in between. This CDR3 spans 14 amino acids. Looked up from germline, CDR1 is SQVTM and CDR2 is ANQGSEA. CDR3 DNA: TGCAGCGTTGAAGTCAGAGGTGTCGGCACCGAGCAGTACTTC. Its translation: CSVEVRGVGTEQYF.

Only a few counts were recorded for this clone. The rearrangement uses TRBV6-1 and TRBJ1-2; maybe TRBD1 (5 bases). Per germline, CDR1 MNHNS and CDR2 SASEGT. The CDR3 contains 12 residues. V was shortened by 0 bases and J by 11 bases, with 10 bases between the two germline ends. CDR3 sequence reads: CASSEAKGSYTF. The CDR3 bases are TGTGCCAGCAGTGAAGCCAAGGGGAGTTACACCTTC.

The J gene is TRBJ2-5, the V gene TRBV7-2; no clear D gene. The CDR3 sequence is 14 residues long. Germline values: CDR1 SGHTA, CDR2 FQGNSA. The V and J ends lost 8 bases and 3 bases respectively, with 16 bases between them. Here the CDR3 DNA reads TGTGCCAGCGCCCCCCGGTCGCTAGAAGAGACCCAGTACTTC. Amino acids: CASAPRSLEETQYF.

A few counts support this clone. V is TRBV7-9 and J is TRBJ2-2; the match to TRBD2 covers 10 bases. V lost 5 bases, J lost 7 bases, and 7 bases stayed unmatched. The CDR3 length is 15 residues. Germline CDR1 reads SEHNR; CDR2 reads FQNEAQ (reference sequence). CDR3 in amino acids: CASSQKREGRGELFF. The CDR3, as DNA: TGTGCCAGCAGCCAGAAGCGGGAGGGCCGCGGGGAGCTGTTTTTT.

The chain couples TRBV6-6 to TRBJ2-3; 9 bases fit TRBD2. The V and J ends lost 2 bases and 2 bases, in that order; junction bases with no gene match: 5. Germline V gene sequence: CDR1 MNHNY, CDR2 SVGAGI (reference sequence). This CDR3 spans 16 amino acids. CDR3 residues: CASSYPGLAPTDTQYF. The DNA of the CDR3 is TGTGCCAGCAGTTACCCCGGACTAGCGCCCACAGATACGCAGTATTTT.

This clone was detected only a few times. The gene calls are TRBV7-2 and TRBJ1-1; TRBD1 matches 8 bases. CDR1 and CDR2 (germline): SGHTA, FQGNSA. The J segment lost 5 bases and the V segment lost 4 bases, leaving 9 bases of the junction unmatched. The CDR3 consists of 15 residues. This CDR3 reads CASSSNRGKGTEAFF. The CDR3 DNA sequence: TGTGCCAGCAGCTCGAACAGGGGGAAAGGGACTGAAGCTTTCTTT.

Comment on this clone: Other DNA sequences in the sample encode the same CDR3. The chain has TRBV5-6 and TRBJ2-7; D ambiguous. CDR3 length: 14 residues. Trimming took 6 bases from V and 2 from J, leaving 15 bases between them. Germline CDR1 reads SGHDT; CDR2 reads YYEEEE. For the CDR3, the DNA is TGTGCCAGCACCTCCTACACGAGTCCCTACGAGCAGTACTTC. It codes for CASTSYTSPYEQYF.

V gene TRBV30 combines with J gene TRBJ1-5, with 10 nucleotides matching TRBD1. The CDR3 sequence is 17 residues long. With 2 bases clipped from V and 2 bases from J, the junction kept 9 bases outside the gene matches. Germline CDR1 and CDR2: GTSNPN and SVGIG (reference sequence). The CDR3 reads CAWSPRTGGGRNQPQHF. DNA of the CDR3: TGTGCCTGGAGTCCTCGGACAGGGGGAGGGCGCAATCAGCCCCAGCATTTT.

The rearrangement uses TRBV27 and TRBJ2-7; TRBD1 is a possible D gene (6 bases). CDR3 size: 16 residues. The germline V gene has CDR1 MNHEY and CDR2 SMNVEV (reference sequence). V was shortened by 3 bases and J by 4 bases, with 19 bases between the two germline ends. The CDR3 DNA reads as TGTGCCAGCAGTTTTAGGTCTGGCAGGGGAATGTACGAGCAGTACTTC. This translates into CASSFRSGRGMYEQYF.

V gene TRBV30 combines with J gene TRBJ2-5; 7 positions agree with TRBD2. In germline, CDR1 is GTSNPN, CDR2 SVGIG (reference sequence). This CDR3 is built from 13 residues. The V segment lost 0 bases and the J segment 2 bases; nucleotides outside the gene matches: 0. CDR3 DNA: TGTGCCTGGAGTGTACTAGCGCAAGAGACCCAGTACTTC. Its protein product is CAWSVLAQETQYF.

This clone was counted a few times. V and J are TRBV5-1 and TRBJ2-5, with D tentatively TRBD1 (6 bases). The V end lost 5 bases, the J end lost 5 bases, and 13 bases lay between the germline ends. CDR3 length: 13 residues. Per the germline V gene, CDR1 is SGHRS and CDR2 is YFSETQ. CDR3 in amino acids: CASRKTGSETQYF. Here the CDR3 DNA reads TGCGCCAGCAGAAAGACAGGCTCGGAGACCCAGTACTTC.

The chain employs TRBV7-2 and TRBJ2-7, with 12 bases fitting TRBD1. This CDR3 has 16 amino acids. The germline CDR1 and CDR2 sequences are SGHTA and FQGNSA. Losses at the gene ends were 0 bases for V and 6 bases for J; bases not matched to a gene: 6. CDR3 DNA: TGTGCCAGCAGCTTAGCGCAGGGGACAGGGGGCCGCGAGCAGTACTTC. It codes for CASSLAQGTGGREQYF.